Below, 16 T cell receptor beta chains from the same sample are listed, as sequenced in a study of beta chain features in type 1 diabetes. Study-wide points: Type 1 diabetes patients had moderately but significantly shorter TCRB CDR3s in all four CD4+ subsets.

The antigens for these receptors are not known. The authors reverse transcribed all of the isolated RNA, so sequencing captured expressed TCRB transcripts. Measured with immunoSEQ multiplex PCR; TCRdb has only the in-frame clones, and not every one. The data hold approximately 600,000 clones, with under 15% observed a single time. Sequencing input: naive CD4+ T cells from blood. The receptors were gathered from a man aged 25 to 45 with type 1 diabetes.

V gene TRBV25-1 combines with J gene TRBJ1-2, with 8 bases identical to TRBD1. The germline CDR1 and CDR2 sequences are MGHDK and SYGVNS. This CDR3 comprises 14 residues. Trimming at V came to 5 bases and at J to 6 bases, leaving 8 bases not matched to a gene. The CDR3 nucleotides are TGTGCCAGCAGTATGGGTCAGGGGGCTCATGGCTACACCTTC. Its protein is CASSMGQGAHGYTF.

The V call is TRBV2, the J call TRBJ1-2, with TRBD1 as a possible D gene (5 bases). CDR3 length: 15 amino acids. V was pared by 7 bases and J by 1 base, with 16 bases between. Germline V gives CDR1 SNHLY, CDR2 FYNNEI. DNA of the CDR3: TGTGCCAGCACCTCGTCGGGACTGCTTAACTATGGCTACACCTTC. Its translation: CASTSSGLLNYGYTF.

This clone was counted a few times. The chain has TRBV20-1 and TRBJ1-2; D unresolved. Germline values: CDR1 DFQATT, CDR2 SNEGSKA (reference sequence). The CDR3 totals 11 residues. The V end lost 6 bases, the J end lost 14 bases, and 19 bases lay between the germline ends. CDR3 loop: CSAIDGLLRTF. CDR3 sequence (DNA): TGCAGTGCAATCGACGGGTTGCTTCGGACCTTC.

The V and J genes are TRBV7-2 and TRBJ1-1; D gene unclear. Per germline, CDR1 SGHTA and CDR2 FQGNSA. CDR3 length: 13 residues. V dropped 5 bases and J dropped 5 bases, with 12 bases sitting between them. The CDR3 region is CASSTLGITEAFF. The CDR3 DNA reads TGTGCCAGCAGCACCTTAGGGATTACTGAAGCTTTCTTT.

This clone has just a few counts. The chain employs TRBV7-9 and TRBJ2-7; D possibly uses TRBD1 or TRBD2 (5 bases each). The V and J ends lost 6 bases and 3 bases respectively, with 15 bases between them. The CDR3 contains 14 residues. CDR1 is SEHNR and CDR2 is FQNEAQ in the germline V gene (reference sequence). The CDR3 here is CASRFGTESYEQYF. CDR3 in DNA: TGTGCCAGCAGGTTTGGGACCGAGAGCTACGAGCAGTACTTC.

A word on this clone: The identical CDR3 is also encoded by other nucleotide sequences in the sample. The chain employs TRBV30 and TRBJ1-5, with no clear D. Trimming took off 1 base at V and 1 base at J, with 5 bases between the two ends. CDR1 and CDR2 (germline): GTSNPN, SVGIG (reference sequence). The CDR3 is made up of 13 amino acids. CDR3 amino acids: CAWSEDSNQPQHF. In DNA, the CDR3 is TGTGCCTGGAGTGAGGACAGCAATCAGCCCCAGCATTTT.

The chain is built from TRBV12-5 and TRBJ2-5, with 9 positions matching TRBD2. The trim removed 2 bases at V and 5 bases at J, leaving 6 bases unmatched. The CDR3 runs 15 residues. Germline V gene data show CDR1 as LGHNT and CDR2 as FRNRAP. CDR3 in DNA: TGTGCTAGTGGTTTGCAGCGGGGGGAGGTGGAGACCCAGTACTTC. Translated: CASGLQRGEVETQYF. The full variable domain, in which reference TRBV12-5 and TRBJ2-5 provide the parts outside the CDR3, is DARVTQTPRHKVTEMGQEVTMRCQPILGHNTVFWYRQTMMQGLELLAYFRNRAPLDDSGMPKDRFSAEMPDATLATLKIQPSEPRDSAVYFCASGLQRGEVETQYFGPGTRLLVL.

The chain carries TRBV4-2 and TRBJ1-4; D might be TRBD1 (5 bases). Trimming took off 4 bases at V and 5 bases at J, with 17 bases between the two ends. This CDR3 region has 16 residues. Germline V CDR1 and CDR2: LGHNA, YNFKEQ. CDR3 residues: CASSRGENGRNEKLFF. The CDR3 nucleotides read TGTGCCAGCAGCCGGGGGGAGAATGGACGGAATGAAAAACTGTTTTTT.

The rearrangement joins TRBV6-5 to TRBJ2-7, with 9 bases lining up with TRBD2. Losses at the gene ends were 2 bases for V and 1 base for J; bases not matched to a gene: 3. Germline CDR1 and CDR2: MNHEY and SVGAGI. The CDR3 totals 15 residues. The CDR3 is CASSYGLAGSYEQYF. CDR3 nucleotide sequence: TGTGCCAGCAGTTACGGCCTAGCGGGGTCCTACGAGCAGTACTTC.

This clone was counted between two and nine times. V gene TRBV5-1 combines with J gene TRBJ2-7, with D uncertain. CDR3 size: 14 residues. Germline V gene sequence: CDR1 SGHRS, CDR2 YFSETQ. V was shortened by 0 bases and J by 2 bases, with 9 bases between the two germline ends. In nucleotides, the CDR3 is TGCGCCAGCAGCTTGGCCACGCCACCCTACGAGCAGTACTTC. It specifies CASSLATPPYEQYF.

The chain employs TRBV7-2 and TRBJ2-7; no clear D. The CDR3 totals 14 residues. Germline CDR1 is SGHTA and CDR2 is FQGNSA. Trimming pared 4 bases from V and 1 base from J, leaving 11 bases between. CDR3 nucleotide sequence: TGTGCCAGCAGCTCAAGGGTGCAGTCCTACGAGCAGTACTTC. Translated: CASSSRVQSYEQYF.

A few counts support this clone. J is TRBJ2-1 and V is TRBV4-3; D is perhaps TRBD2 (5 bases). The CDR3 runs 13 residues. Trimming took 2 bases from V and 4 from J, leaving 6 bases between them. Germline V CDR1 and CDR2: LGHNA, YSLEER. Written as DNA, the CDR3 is TGCGCCAGCAGCCAATGGGAGTACAATGAGCAGTTCTTC. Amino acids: CASSQWEYNEQFF.

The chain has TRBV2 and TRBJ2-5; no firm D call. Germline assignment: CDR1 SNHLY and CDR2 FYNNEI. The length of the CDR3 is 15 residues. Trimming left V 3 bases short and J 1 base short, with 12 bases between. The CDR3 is CASSDWKTGQETQYF. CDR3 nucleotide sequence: TGTGCCAGCAGTGATTGGAAGACTGGCCAAGAGACCCAGTACTTC.

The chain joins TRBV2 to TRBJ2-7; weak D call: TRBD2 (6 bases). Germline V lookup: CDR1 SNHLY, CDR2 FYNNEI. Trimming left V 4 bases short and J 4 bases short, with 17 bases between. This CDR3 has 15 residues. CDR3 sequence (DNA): TGTGCCAGCAGTGGGGCTAGGGGACTCACATACGAGCAGTACTTC. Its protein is CASSGARGLTYEQYF.

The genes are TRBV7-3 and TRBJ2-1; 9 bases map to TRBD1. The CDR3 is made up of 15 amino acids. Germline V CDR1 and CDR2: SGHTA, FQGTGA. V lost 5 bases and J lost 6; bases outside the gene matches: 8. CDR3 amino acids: CASSPGQGGRNEQFF. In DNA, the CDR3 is TGTGCCAGCAGCCCGGGACAGGGAGGGCGCAATGAGCAGTTCTTC.

CDR3 amino acids: CASSSAGTLNTEAFF. CDR3 nucleotides: TGTGCCAGCAGCTCAGCCGGAACCCTAAACACTGAAGCTTTCTTT. This sequence joins TRBV11-3 and TRBJ1-1; D not certain. This CDR3 region has 15 residues. V was cut by 4 bases and J by 2 bases, with 14 bases left in between. Germline-derived CDR1 and CDR2 are SGHNT and YENEEA. The full variable domain, rest sourced from reference TRBV11-3 and TRBJ1-1, is EAGVVQSPRYKIIEKKQPVAFWCNPISGHNTLYWYLQNLGQGPELLIRYENEEAVDDSQLPKDRFSAERLKGVDSTLKIQPAELGDSAVYLCASSSAGTLNTEAFFGQGTRLTVV.